The source of this TCR beta chain is a study of Ad26.COV2.S vaccination and SARS-CoV-2 variants. The CDR3 runs 12 residues. V trimming: 7 bases; J trimming: 6 bases; junction bases outside the gene matches: 5. The V gene's germline CDR1 is MDHEN and CDR2 SYDVKM. The study, taken as a whole, reports: Substantial breadth was reported for post-vaccination spike-specific CD8+ and CD4+ T cells. Non-spike TCR breadth did not differ much between vaccine and placebo recipients.

Comments on this clone: What it recognizes is unknown.

The treatment is: approximately 18 received Ad26.COV2.S at low or high dose, single or two shots; 5 received placebo; per-sample allocation not given. The investigators took samples on day 63 after the first vaccine or placebo injection. Spike of the Wuhan-strain SARS-CoV-2 was expressed by an Ad26 vector, which formed the vaccine. The data were produced by immunoSEQ multiplex PCR, yet TCRdb's version contains in-frame clones alone and is incomplete. In the table there are more than 300,000 clones, about 88% of which are singletons. This receptor was obtained from a person between 18 and 60 years old who received the Ad26.COV2.S COVID-19 vaccine or a placebo. The specimen was peripheral blood, collected in a trial of Ad26.COV2.S vaccine versus placebo. The chain joins TRBV28 to TRBJ2-7; TRBD1 agrees at 8 bases. CDR3 loop: CASTTGGREQYF. The CDR3 DNA is TGTGCCAGCACCACAGGGGGTCGCGAGCAGTACTTC.